This T cell receptor (beta chain) is drawn from a study of post-analysis software for immune sequencing data. Study information: Courses of disease covered relapsing-remitting, secondary progressive and progressive-relapsing multiple sclerosis.

Points from the study as a whole: Significantly lower normalized Chao1 diversity was found in patients with multiple sclerosis relative to controls. By F measure, samples from a shared preparation batch strongly co-clustered. Roughly five TRBV segments appeared more often in patients than in controls, and TRBV5-6, TRBV5-1 and TRBV20-1 were among these.

Unique-molecular-identifier-tagged TCR beta cDNA libraries were used. Input populations of roughly 0.85 to 11 million T cells gave rise to 500,000 or so cDNA molecules. MiXCR, run by TCRdb on the PCR reads, gives a single entry per CDR3 protein. The top ten clones hold roughly 1.6% of a sample with roughly 170,000 distinct CDR3 sequences, about 30% of them seen once. The germline gives CDR1 DFQATT, CDR2 SNEGSKA (reference sequence). The CDR3 is 13 residues long. Between the trimmed V and J ends, which lost 1 base and 8 bases, there was a span of 11 bases. The sample holds many counts of this clonotype. What it recognizes is unknown.

The V call is TRBV20-1, the J call TRBJ1-4; no clear D gene. Sequenced input: blood. The source is a girl aged 5-17 years with multiple sclerosis. For the CDR3, the DNA is TGCAGTGCTAGAGGCCCCGTCGGAGAAAAACTGTTTTTT. Its protein product is CSARGPVGEKLFF.